This T cell receptor (beta chain) stems from a study of cytomegalovirus exposure and HLA in healthy donors. Only in-frame clones appear in the TCRdb table, and some are missing; sequencing was by immunoSEQ multiplex PCR. The table lists roughly 65,000 clones, 80% to 95% of them singletons. This clone was seen a few times. The antigen remains unidentified. Broader study findings: Later, an analysis found that TCR clusters from the first cohort tended to co-occur in the approximately 130 validation repertoires. The classifier, whose performance was assessed in both the original and validation cohorts, reportedly diagnosed cytomegalovirus status with high specificity and sensitivity. Some TCR beta chains (164 of them) were listed as cytomegalovirus-associated.

Germline V gene sequence: CDR1 LNHDA, CDR2 SQIVND (reference sequence). V lost 5 bases and J 2 bases, leaving 12 bases between the germline ends. This CDR3 has 14 residues. This receptor was obtained from a young man in good health and CMV-seropositive. The sequencing input was PBMCs. The rearrangement joins TRBV19 to TRBJ1-2; D is possibly TRBD1 (6 bases). The CDR3 bases are TGTGCCAGTAGTGTACAGGGTTCCAACTATGGCTACACCTTC. Translating it yields CASSVQGSNYGYTF.